Listed below are T cell receptor beta chains from one sample, sequenced in a study of technical replicates of blood from several donors. This table comes from immunoSEQ multiplex PCR, and its TCRdb copy is limited to in-frame clones, with some not included. The table has about 94,000 clones, 90% to 97% seen once. Sample: T cells isolated from PBMCs. These receptors all come from a human donor in good health. Both conserved end residues are part of each CDR3. Each record gives: V gene, J gene, D gene, clone size, CDR3 DNA, CDR3 protein. The D gene is left open where the match is weak. Not all rows give a size; the values are once, few, many and, for expanded clones, a class.

V: TRBV28; J: TRBJ2-2; D: TRBD2; size: NA; DNA: TGTGCCAGCAGTTTTATGGGGGGGGAAAGGGAGCTGTTTTTT; CDR3: CASSFMGGERELFF
V: TRBV7-8; J: TRBJ1-1; D: NA; size: NA; DNA: TGTGCCAGCAGCGGAGACAGCATATTGAACACTGAAGCTTTCTTT; CDR3: CASSGDSILNTEAFF
V: TRBV19; J: TRBJ1-2; D: NA; size: NA; DNA: TGTGCCAGTACAACGGCGGCAGGAGGATTCTATGGCTACACCTTC; CDR3: CASTTAAGGFYGYTF
V: TRBV14; J: TRBJ2-7; D: NA; size: NA; DNA: TGTGCCAGCAGCAAGAGGGTTACCTACGAGCAGTACTTC; CDR3: CASSKRVTYEQYF
V: TRBV6-5; J: TRBJ2-5; D: TRBD2; size: once; DNA: TGTGCCAGCAGTTACAGCCTAGCGGAAAATCAAGAGACCCAGTACTTC; CDR3: CASSYSLAENQETQYF
V: TRBV5-1; J: TRBJ2-1; D: TRBD2; size: NA; DNA: TGCGCCAGCAGCTTGGGCCCTAGCGGGGGAAGCTCCTACAATGAGCAGTTCTTC; CDR3: CASSLGPSGGSSYNEQFF
V: TRBV11-2; J: TRBJ2-7; D: NA; size: NA; DNA: TGTGCCAGCAGCTTATCCCCGGACTTATCCTACGAGCAGTACTTC; CDR3: CASSLSPDLSYEQYF
V: TRBV5-4; J: TRBJ2-7; D: TRBD1; size: NA; DNA: TGTGCCAGCACCCCTGGGGGCCAGGGGGCCCCGGGGGAGCAGTACTTC; CDR3: CASTPGGQGAPGEQYF
V: TRBV7-9; J: TRBJ1-2; D: NA; size: NA; DNA: TGTGCCAGCAGCTTAATCCCTGACAGGCCCACCTATGGCTACACCTTC; CDR3: CASSLIPDRPTYGYTF
V: TRBV10-3; J: TRBJ2-3; D: TRBD2; size: NA; DNA: TGTGCCATCACACCCGGACTAGCGGGGGGGGATACGCAGTATTTT; CDR3: CAITPGLAGGDTQYF
V: TRBV6-5; J: TRBJ2-4; D: TRBD1; size: NA; DNA: TGTGCCAGCAGCCCAACAGGGGATACCTCCATTCAGTACTTC; CDR3: CASSPTGDTSIQYF
V: TRBV10-2; J: TRBJ2-2; D: NA; size: NA; DNA: TGCGCCATAACGGACTACCAGGGCACCGGGGAGCTGTTTTTT; CDR3: CAITDYQGTGELFF
V: TRBV7-9; J: TRBJ2-7; D: TRBD1; size: NA; DNA: TGTGCCAGCAGCCGCCGGGACAGGGGAGACGAGCAGTACTTC; CDR3: CASSRRDRGDEQYF
V: TRBV9; J: TRBJ2-1; D: TRBD2; size: NA; DNA: TGTGCCAGCAGCGTATCAATAGCGGGAGGTCATGAGCAGTTCTTC; CDR3: CASSVSIAGGHEQFF
V: TRBV7-2; J: TRBJ2-7; D: NA; size: NA; DNA: TGTGCCAGCAGCCTATTAGGGAGCTCCTACGAGCAGTACTTC; CDR3: CASSLLGSSYEQYF
V: TRBV6-5; J: TRBJ2-7; D: TRBD1; size: NA; DNA: TGTGCCAGCAGTTACCGGACAGGGGCCTACGAGCAGTACTTC; CDR3: CASSYRTGAYEQYF
V: TRBV1; J: TRBJ2-5; D: NA; size: NA; DNA: TGCACCAGCAGCCAAGTCAAGGGAGGTAGGTGGGAGACCCAGTACTTC; CDR3: CTSSQVKGGRWETQYF
V: TRBV4-2; J: TRBJ1-1; D: TRBD1; size: once; DNA: TGTGCCAGCAGCCAATTGTGGACAGGGGACGACACTGAAGCTTTCTTT; CDR3: CASSQLWTGDDTEAFF
V: TRBV4-1; J: TRBJ2-7; D: TRBD2; size: NA; DNA: TGCGCCAGCAGCCAAACTAGCGGGAGGGAGGACGAGCAGTACTTC; CDR3: CASSQTSGREDEQYF
V: TRBV30; J: TRBJ2-1; D: TRBD2; size: NA; DNA: TGTGCCTGGGTCTCTAGCGGGAGGACCAATGAGCAGTTCTTC; CDR3: CAWVSSGRTNEQFF
V: TRBV10-3; J: TRBJ1-2; D: TRBD1; size: once; DNA: TGTGCCATCAGTGGGGTGGGACAGGTTTATGGCTACACCTTC; CDR3: CAISGVGQVYGYTF
V: TRBV7-3; J: TRBJ2-3; D: TRBD2; size: NA; DNA: TGTGCCAGCAGCTTAACAGAGCGGGAGGGGTTGTGGACAGATACGCAGTATTTT; CDR3: CASSLTEREGLWTDTQYF
V: TRBV9; J: TRBJ2-7; D: NA; size: NA; DNA: TGTGCCAGCAGCGTATCGGGAAGTGGCGCTTACGAGCAGTACTTC; CDR3: CASSVSGSGAYEQYF
V: TRBV7-2; J: TRBJ2-1; D: NA; size: NA; DNA: TGTGCCAGCAGCCTATACACCATCGGGAATTACAATGAGCAGTTCTTC; CDR3: CASSLYTIGNYNEQFF
V: TRBV28; J: TRBJ2-5; D: TRBD2; size: NA; DNA: TGTGCCAGCAGTTTACCCCTCGCGGGGGGCGAGACCCAGTACTTC; CDR3: CASSLPLAGGETQYF
V: TRBV6-5; J: TRBJ1-1; D: TRBD1; size: NA; DNA: TGTGCCAGCACCCGAGGTGGGACAGGGGCTTTCTTT; CDR3: CASTRGGTGAFF
V: TRBV7-8; J: TRBJ2-7; D: NA; size: NA; DNA: TGTGCCAGCAGCTTAGATACCGTGACAGGTATTTGGTACGAGCAGTACTTC; CDR3: CASSLDTVTGIWYEQYF
V: TRBV19; J: TRBJ2-7; D: TRBD1; size: once; DNA: TGTGCCAGTAGTACGGACAGGGGGCAGGGGAGCGAGCAGTACTTC; CDR3: CASSTDRGQGSEQYF
V: TRBV15; J: TRBJ2-1; D: NA; size: NA; DNA: TGTGCCACCAGCAGAGATAGGGAGACCTCCTACAATGAGCAGTTCTTC; CDR3: CATSRDRETSYNEQFF
V: TRBV27; J: TRBJ1-4; D: NA; size: NA; DNA: TGTGCCAGCAGTTTCGCAGTAAATGAAAAACTGTTTTTT; CDR3: CASSFAVNEKLFF
V: TRBV19; J: TRBJ1-5; D: NA; size: NA; DNA: TGTGCCAGTAGTATTAGAGTCAGCAATCAGCCCCAGCATTTT; CDR3: CASSIRVSNQPQHF
V: TRBV7-9; J: TRBJ1-1; D: TRBD1; size: NA; DNA: TGTGCCAGCAGCCAGGCCGGGACAGCGACTGAAGCTTTCTTT; CDR3: CASSQAGTATEAFF
V: TRBV5-1; J: TRBJ2-7; D: TRBD2; size: NA; DNA: TGCGCCAGCAGTTACCGCGGGACTAGCGCATACGAGCAGTACTTC; CDR3: CASSYRGTSAYEQYF
V: TRBV6-5; J: TRBJ1-1; D: NA; size: NA; DNA: TGTGCCAGCAGTTACCTCCTTAACACTGAAGCTTTCTTT; CDR3: CASSYLLNTEAFF
V: TRBV30; J: TRBJ1-2; D: NA; size: NA; DNA: TGTGCCTGGAACCATAACGAGGGCTACACCTTC; CDR3: CAWNHNEGYTF
V: TRBV10-3; J: TRBJ2-7; D: NA; size: NA; DNA: TGTGCCATCAGTGAGGGGGCAAGTTACGAGCAGTACTTC; CDR3: CAISEGASYEQYF
V: TRBV5-6; J: TRBJ2-2; D: NA; size: NA; DNA: TGTGCCAGCCAGAACACCGGGGAGCTGTTTTTT; CDR3: CASQNTGELFF
V: TRBV13; J: TRBJ1-2; D: NA; size: NA; DNA: TGTGCCAGCAGCTTAGGGGGGGAGGACCGGTGGGGCTACACCTTC; CDR3: CASSLGGEDRWGYTF
V: TRBV19; J: TRBJ1-3; D: NA; size: NA; DNA: TGTGCCAGTAGTATTGTTTCTGAGGCTGGAAACACCATATATTTT; CDR3: CASSIVSEAGNTIYF
V: TRBV28; J: TRBJ2-5; D: TRBD1; size: NA; DNA: TGTGCCAGCAGTTTGGCAGGGGGCTCATATGGAGAGACCCAGTACTTC; CDR3: CASSLAGGSYGETQYF
V: TRBV5-1; J: TRBJ2-7; D: TRBD2; size: NA; DNA: TGCGCCAGCAGCGCCCCTAGCGGAGGAACAAACGAGCAGTACTTC; CDR3: CASSAPSGGTNEQYF
V: TRBV5-1; J: TRBJ1-1; D: TRBD1; size: NA; DNA: TGCGCCAGCAGCTTAGACGGACAGGGGGCTAGAAGGGCTTTCTTT; CDR3: CASSLDGQGARRAFF
V: TRBV7-9; J: TRBJ2-6; D: NA; size: once; DNA: TGTGCCAGCAGCTGGCACGTAAGTGAAACTGGGGCCAACGTCCTGACTTTC; CDR3: CASSWHVSETGANVLTF
V: TRBV28; J: TRBJ1-4; D: TRBD1; size: NA; DNA: TGTGCCAGCAGTTTGTCCCTCTTACAGGGGAAGGTTGAAAAACTGTTTTTT; CDR3: CASSLSLLQGKVEKLFF
V: TRBV2; J: TRBJ2-7; D: NA; size: NA; DNA: TGTGCCAGCAGTGCCCGCGAGCAGTACTTC; CDR3: CASSAREQYF
V: TRBV6-1; J: TRBJ2-1; D: NA; size: NA; DNA: TGTGCCGGAACAAAACGAGGCTACAATGAGCAGTTCTTC; CDR3: CAGTKRGYNEQFF